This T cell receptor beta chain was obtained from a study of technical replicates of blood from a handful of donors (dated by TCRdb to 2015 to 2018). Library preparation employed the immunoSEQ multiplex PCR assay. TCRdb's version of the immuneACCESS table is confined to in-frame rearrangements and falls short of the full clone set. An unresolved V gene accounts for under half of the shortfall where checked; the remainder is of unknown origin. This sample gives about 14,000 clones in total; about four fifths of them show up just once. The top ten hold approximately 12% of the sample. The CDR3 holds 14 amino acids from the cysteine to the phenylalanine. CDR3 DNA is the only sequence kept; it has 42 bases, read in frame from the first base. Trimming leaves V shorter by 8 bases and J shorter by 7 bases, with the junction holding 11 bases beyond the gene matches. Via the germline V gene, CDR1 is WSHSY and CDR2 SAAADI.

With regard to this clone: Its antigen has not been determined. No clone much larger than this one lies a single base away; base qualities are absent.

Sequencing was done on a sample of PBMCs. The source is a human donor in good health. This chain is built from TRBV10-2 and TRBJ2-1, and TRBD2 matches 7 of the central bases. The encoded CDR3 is CASGGLMSGNEQFF. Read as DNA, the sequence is TGCGCCAGCGGGGGACTAATGTCGGGGAATGAGCAGTTCTTC.